These T cell receptor beta chains were read from a single sample in a study of blood T cell repertoires in COVID-19. TCRdb keeps only in-frame clones here, not all; method: immunoSEQ multiplex PCR. The sample lists around 110,000 clones; about 85% were seen once. Sequenced sample: peripheral blood. The origin of the receptors is a man aged 35 to 55 with acute or convalescent COVID-19. The CDR3 runs from the conserved cysteine through the conserved F or W. D genes are given only for firm matches. Size tells how often a clone was seen (once, few, many) or the class of an expanded clone, and some rows leave it out.

>TRBJ2-5|.|TRBV30|.
TGTGCCTGGAGCCCAAAAATTCAAGAGACCCAGTACTTC
CAWSPKIQETQYF
>TRBJ2-7|.|TRBV28|.
TGTGCCAGCAGTCTTCCTTATACGGGCGAGCAGTACTTC
CASSLPYTGEQYF
>TRBJ2-5|.|TRBV24-1|TRBD1
TGTGCCACCAGTGACTTAGAGCCGGGACAGGGTGAGACCCAGTACTTC
CATSDLEPGQGETQYF
>TRBJ1-5|.|TRBV5-8|.
TGTGCCAGCAGCTTGGGGGCGCAGCCCCAGCATTTT
CASSLGAQPQHF
>TRBJ1-2|once|TRBV19|.
TGTGCCAGTAGTAACCCGGGTCCCTATGGCTACACCTTC
CASSNPGPYGYTF
>TRBJ2-5|.|TRBV27|.
TGTGCCAGCAGTTTATCGAGGAACCTCCAAGAGACCCAGTACTTC
CASSLSRNLQETQYF
>TRBJ2-7|.|TRBV6-6|.
TGTGCCAGCAGCCGGACGGAGGGGTCCTACGAGCAGTACTTC
CASSRTEGSYEQYF
>TRBJ2-1|.|TRBV13|TRBD2
TGTGCCAGCAGCCAGGCCCTCGGACTAGGTGCTAGGTTTGAGCAGTTCTTC
CASSQALGLGARFEQFF
>TRBJ2-7|.|TRBV7-9|.
TGTGCCAGCAGCTTAGCCCAGGAGGTGGAGCAGTACTTC
CASSLAQEVEQYF
>TRBJ2-7|.|TRBV28|.
TGTGCCAGCAGTTTGTTTGGCCTGAATTACGAGCAGTACTTC
CASSLFGLNYEQYF
>TRBJ1-1|.|TRBV7-9|.
TGTGCCAGCAGCCTGTCAGGGGTCGAAGCTTTCTTT
CASSLSGVEAFF
>TRBJ1-2|.|TRBV30|TRBD1
TGTGCCTGGAGCCAGGGGGTAGGCTATGGCTACACCTTC
CAWSQGVGYGYTF
>TRBJ2-1|.|TRBV7-2|TRBD2
TGTGCCAGCAGCCGCGAGCGGGGGCAAAATGAGCAGTTCTTC
CASSRERGQNEQFF
>TRBJ1-2|.|TRBV7-2|.
TGTGCCAGCAGCCCCGACGCGGGGCCTAACTATGGCTACACCTTC
CASSPDAGPNYGYTF
>TRBJ2-3|.|TRBV10-3|TRBD1
TGTGCCACCACCGGGACAGACACAGATACGCAGTATTTT
CATTGTDTDTQYF
>TRBJ1-4|once|TRBV21-1|.
TGTGCCAGCAGCAAAGCGCGGGCGCCCGGAGAAAAACTGTTTTTT
CASSKARAPGEKLFF
>TRBJ2-1|.|TRBV7-3|.
TGTGCCAGCAGCTTAAACGGATGGGGCGATGAGCAGTTCTTC
CASSLNGWGDEQFF
>TRBJ2-1|.|TRBV6-5|.
TGTGCCAGCTCTCCTAGCGACTACTACAATGAGCAGTTCTTC
CASSPSDYYNEQFF
>TRBJ1-2|.|TRBV9|TRBD1
TGTGCCAGCAGCGTAGCTATAGGGGGCGATGGCTACACCTTC
CASSVAIGGDGYTF
>TRBJ2-1|.|TRBV30|TRBD2
TGTGCCTGGAGTGTACTAGCGGGCCCCTACAATGAGCAGTTCTTC
CAWSVLAGPYNEQFF
>TRBJ2-5|.|TRBV3-1/TRBV3-2|TRBD2
TGTGCCAGCAGCCTCAGACTAGCGGGGGTCGAGACCCAGTACTTC
CASSLRLAGVETQYF
>TRBJ2-3|.|TRBV18|TRBD1
TGTGCCAGCTCACCACGACAGACAGGGAACGCAGATACGCAGTATTTT
CASSPRQTGNADTQYF
>TRBJ1-2|.|TRBV11-1|.
TGTGCCAGCAGCTTAGGCGGGACGGTGTATGGCTACACCTTC
CASSLGGTVYGYTF
>TRBJ1-1|.|TRBV5-5|TRBD1
TGTGCCAGCAGTTTTGTCCCGGGACAGGCGAACACTGAAGCTTTCTTT
CASSFVPGQANTEAFF
>TRBJ2-2|.|TRBV19|.
TGTGCCAGTAGTTTGACAGCGAACACCGGGGAGCTGTTTTTT
CASSLTANTGELFF
>TRBJ2-3|.|TRBV12-5|TRBD1
TGTGCTAGTGGTTTGTTCCCAGGACAGGGGAAAAAAGATACGCAGTATTTT
CASGLFPGQGKKDTQYF
>TRBJ2-3|.|TRBV18|.
TGTGCCAGCTCACCACCGGGGCAAACAGATACGCAGTATTTT
CASSPPGQTDTQYF
>TRBJ2-5|.|TRBV6-2/TRBV6-3|.
TGTGCCAGCAGTTACTCGCCGGGAGAGACCCAGTACTTC
CASSYSPGETQYF
>TRBJ2-7|once|TRBV3-1/TRBV3-2|TRBD2
TGTGCCAGCAGCCAAGGGCCGGGGGGGCAGTACGAGCAGTACTTC
CASSQGPGGQYEQYF
>TRBJ2-3|.|TRBV4-3|TRBD2
TGCGCCAGCAGCCAAGATGCGGGGGCAGATACGCAGTATTTT
CASSQDAGADTQYF
>TRBJ1-6|.|TRBV28|TRBD1
TGTGCCAGCAGTTCTCGGACAGGGGGCAATTCACCCCTCCACTTT
CASSSRTGGNSPLHF
>TRBJ1-1|.|TRBV3-1/TRBV3-2|TRBD1
TGTGCCAGCAGCCAAGGCTTCTTGGACAGGCAAAACACTGAAGCTTTCTTT
CASSQGFLDRQNTEAFF
>TRBJ1-2|.|TRBV2|TRBD1
TGTGCCAGCAGTCCAGGGGGCTATGGCTACACCTTC
CASSPGGYGYTF
>TRBJ2-3|.|TRBV6-6|.
TGTGCCAGCAGGGATGGCGGGGGCCGGACAGATACGCAGTATTTT
CASRDGGGRTDTQYF
>TRBJ2-1|.|TRBV3-1/TRBV3-2|.
TGTGCCAGCAGCCCGAGCGGAATCAGCTTATCCTACAATGAGCAGTTCTTC
CASSPSGISLSYNEQFF
>TRBJ2-7|.|TRBV27|.
TGTGCCAGCAGTTTATCACAACAGTTCGCCTACGAGCAGTACTTC
CASSLSQQFAYEQYF
>TRBJ1-5|.|TRBV28|.
TGTGCCAGCAGAGAGGTCCGTTATCAGCCCCAGCATTTT
CASREVRYQPQHF
>TRBJ2-6|.|TRBV5-4|.
TGTGCCAGCAGAGCGCCGGGGTCTCTGGCTGGGGCCAACGTCCTGACTTTC
CASRAPGSLAGANVLTF
>TRBJ1-1|.|TRBV18|TRBD1
TGTGCCAGCTCACCAATCGGACAGGGGGGCACTGAAGCTTTCTTT
CASSPIGQGGTEAFF
>TRBJ1-2|.|TRBV5-1|TRBD1
TGCGCCAGCAGCTTGGAGGCAGGGGGCGGTTATGGCTACACCTTC
CASSLEAGGGYGYTF
>TRBJ2-7|.|TRBV5-6|TRBD1
TGTGCCAGCAGCTTGGATCCGGGACAGTTCTACGAGCAGTACTTC
CASSLDPGQFYEQYF
>TRBJ1-1|.|TRBV5-4|.
TGTGCCAGCAGCTTGATCGGACAGTCAACTGAAGCTTTCTTT
CASSLIGQSTEAFF
>TRBJ2-3|.|TRBV7-2|TRBD2
TGTGCCAGCAGCCGGACTAGCGGGGGGCCCGTCACAGATACGCAGTATTTT
CASSRTSGGPVTDTQYF
>TRBJ2-1|.|TRBV7-2|TRBD2
TGTGCCAGCAGCCGGACTAGCGGGGGGGCCCAAGGAGAGCAGTTCTTC
CASSRTSGGAQGEQFF
>TRBJ1-3|.|TRBV7-8|.
TGTGCCAGCAGCTTTCGGGGGGCTGGAAACACCATATATTTT
CASSFRGAGNTIYF
>TRBJ1-1|.|TRBV12-3/TRBV12-4|.
TGTGCCAGCAGTTTCAGGGAGAACACTGAAGCTTTCTTT
CASSFRENTEAFF
>TRBJ2-1|.|TRBV10-2|TRBD2
TGCGCCAGCAGTCCCGGGACTAGCGGGAGGGATGAGCAGTTCTTC
CASSPGTSGRDEQFF
>TRBJ2-2|.|TRBV5-5|.
TGTGCCAGCAGCTTGAGGCTAGCCGGGGAGCTGTTTTTT
CASSLRLAGELFF
>TRBJ2-1|.|TRBV6-8|TRBD2
TGTGCCAGCAGTGGAGAAACTAGCGGGATTTCCTACAATGAGCAGTTCTTC
CASSGETSGISYNEQFF
>TRBJ2-3|.|TRBV7-2|TRBD1
TGTGCCAGCAGCTCCGGACAGGGAAGAAGAACAGATACGCAGTATTTT
CASSSGQGRRTDTQYF
>TRBJ1-2|few|TRBV4-3|.
TGCGCCAGCAGCCGAACAGGGACCTCCTATGGCTACACCTTC
CASSRTGTSYGYTF
>TRBJ2-2|.|TRBV5-1|.
TGCGCCAGCAGCTCAGGGGCAAGACCGGGGACCGGGGAGCTGTTTTTT
CASSSGARPGTGELFF
>TRBJ2-7|.|TRBV5-6|TRBD1
TGTGCCAGCAGCTTGGGGGGACAGGGAAGGTACGAGCAGTACTTC
CASSLGGQGRYEQYF
>TRBJ2-2|.|TRBV4-2|TRBD2
TGTGCCAGCAGCCAAAACGGGGGGGATACCGGGGAGCTGTTTTTT
CASSQNGGDTGELFF